Given below is one TCR beta chain in context. Its cognate antigen is unknown. TCRB CDR3 was amplified from 2 ug genomic DNA or less. The primer mix had 60 V beta and 13 J beta primers. TCRdb's copy holds only in-frame clones and misses some; the assay was immunoSEQ multiplex PCR. The data hold under 100,000 clones, with over 60% observed a single time. This entry is derived from a study of glioma-infiltrating T cells after dendritic cell vaccination. The study's findings and limits: Estimated pretreatment TIL content predicted outcome after dendritic cell vaccination.

This material consisted of blood, taken before dendritic cell vaccination. The source of this sequence is a human donor with glioblastoma.

CDR3 sequence (DNA): TGCGCCAGCAGCCGTACCCCCCTTGGGGACAGGGTGGCGATCGGGGGGAATGAAAAACTGTTTTTT. Translation gives CASSRTPLGDRVAIGGNEKLFF. The chain employs TRBV5-1 and TRBJ1-4; TRBD1 matches at 9 bases. This CDR3 has 22 amino acids. Per the germline V gene, CDR1 is SGHRS and CDR2 is YFSETQ. J gave up 5 bases and V 4 bases, and 27 bases lay outside the gene matches.